The entry below gives a single TCR beta chain sequence along with its context. This entry belongs to a study of T-cell memory formation after mild COVID-19. Trimming took off 8 bases at V and 0 bases at J, with 13 bases between the two ends. CDR1 is LNHNV, CDR2 YYDKDF, per germline (reference sequence). The CDR3 totals 14 residues. Using constant-segment primers, 5'RACE produced TCR alpha and TCR beta cDNA libraries carrying sample barcodes and UMIs. In TCRdb, the 5' RACE reads were re-called with MiXCR into one record per CDR3 protein. This table has 450,000 to 650,000 distinct CDR3 sequences, approximately 18% appearing once.

This sequence joins TRBV15 and TRBJ1-1; tentatively, D is TRBD1 (5 bases). Sequenced material: PBMCs or a T cell subset sorted from them (not recorded which). The sequence was collected from an adult woman who had mild COVID-19 (a few samples of this study predate the infection). Cell type and time point are not known. The CDR3 sequence is CATQNRPLNTEAFF. The CDR3 DNA reads as TGTGCCACCCAGAACAGGCCCCTGAACACTGAAGCTTTCTTT.